These 18 T cell receptor beta chains were sequenced from one sample in a study of beta chain features in type 1 diabetes. The investigators reverse transcribed all of the isolated RNA, so they sequenced expressed TCRB transcripts. Profiled with immunoSEQ multiplex PCR; TCRdb holds only in-frame clones, not every one. The sample contains fewer than 150,000 clones, about 7.1% of which appear only once. Sequencing was performed on central memory CD4+ T cells from blood. The receptors here all came from a woman in her 30s in good health.

This clone came up a few times. The V and J genes are TRBV4-3 and TRBJ2-2; 9 nucleotides agree with TRBD1. Germline CDR1 LGHNA, CDR2 YSLEER. The junction had 4 bases not matched to a gene; V was cut back by 4 bases and J by 7 bases. There are 14 residues in the CDR3. This CDR3 is CASSPQGAVGELFF. As DNA, the CDR3 is TGCGCCAGCAGCCCACAGGGGGCCGTCGGGGAGCTGTTTTTT.

V and J are TRBV28 and TRBJ1-1; D not certain. Between the trimmed V and J ends, which lost 8 bases and 1 base, there was a span of 5 bases. This CDR3 comprises 11 residues. Germline values: CDR1 MDHEN, CDR2 SYDVKM. The CDR3 coding sequence is TGTGCCAGCGTGCGGAACACTGAAGCTTTCTTT. Translating gives CASVRNTEAFF.

The J gene is TRBJ1-1, the V gene TRBV30; TRBD1 might be the D (5 bases). Between the trimmed V and J ends, which lost 3 bases and 5 bases, there was a span of 22 bases. Germline V gene sequence: CDR1 GTSNPN, CDR2 SVGIG (reference sequence). The CDR3 has 16 amino acids. The CDR3 DNA is TGTGCCTGGAGACCTTTGGCAGGGCGAGTGCGGACTGAAGCTTTCTTT. Protein product: CAWRPLAGRVRTEAFF.

In this sample, this clone turned up a few times. One end of the junction varies from germline; a read error may be responsible. The chain uses TRBV6-1 and TRBJ2-5, with a tentative D call TRBD1 (6 bases). Germline lookup yields CDR1 MNHNS and CDR2 SASEGT. The CDR3 is made up of 12 amino acids. In nucleotides, the CDR3 is TGTGCCATCAGTGAACAGGGCCCGACCCAGTACTTC. It encodes CAISEQGPTQYF.

This clone occurred a few times. The chain has TRBV10-3 and TRBJ2-1; tentative D call: TRBD2 (7 bases). Germline values: CDR1 ENHRY, CDR2 SYGVKD. This CDR3 contains 17 residues. V lost 3 bases, J lost 4 bases, and 19 bases lay in between. Here the CDR3 reads CAISDPSTGGGYNEQFF. The CDR3 DNA is TGTGCCATCAGTGACCCCTCGACAGGCGGGGGTTACAATGAGCAGTTCTTC.

This clone has at least ten counts. The chain uses TRBV18 and TRBJ1-5; D is unresolved. CDR1 and CDR2 (germline): KGHSH, LQKENI. CDR3 length: 14 amino acids. Trimming took off 9 bases at V and 1 base at J, with 13 bases between the two ends. The CDR3 coding sequence is TGTGCCAGTTCAGGAGGCCACAGCAATCAGCCCCAGCATTTT. Its protein product is CASSGGHSNQPQHF.

This clone appeared many times. The rearrangement uses TRBV11-1 and TRBJ2-2; 9 bases line up with TRBD1. The V gene's germline CDR1 is SGHAT and CDR2 FQDESV (reference sequence). J lost 1 base, V lost 5 bases, and 2 bases had no gene match. The CDR3 covers 15 residues. The DNA for the CDR3 is TGTGCCAGCAGCCGGGGACAGGGGAACACCGGGGAGCTGTTTTTT. This encodes CASSRGQGNTGELFF.

This clone was seen a few times. The rearrangement uses TRBV6-5 and TRBJ1-1, with 8 positions matching TRBD1. Losses at the gene ends were 2 bases for V and 8 bases for J; bases not matched to a gene: 13. The CDR3 sequence is 16 residues long. CDR1 and CDR2 from the germline V gene are MNHEY and SVGAGI. CDR3 bases: TGTGCCAGCAGTTACCAAATGGGGAGACAGGGGCTCGAAGCTTTCTTT. Translation: CASSYQMGRQGLEAFF.

This clone has a count of ten or more. The chain joins TRBV9 to TRBJ2-4; D might be TRBD1 (7 bases). Germline CDR1 reads SGDLS; CDR2 reads YYNGEE. V gave up 4 bases and J gave up 5 bases, with 22 bases separating them. This CDR3 region has 17 residues. The CDR3 sequence is CASSPEVGGGHQNIQYF. The CDR3 region has the DNA TGTGCCAGCAGCCCGGAGGTCGGAGGGGGCCATCAAAACATTCAGTACTTC. Looking up the rest from reference TRBV9 and TRBJ2-4 gives the full variable domain: DSGVTQTPKHLITATGQRVTLRCSPRSGDLSVYWYQQSLDQGLQFLIQYYNGEERAKGNILERFSAQQFPDLHSELNLSSLELGDSALYFCASSPEVGGGHQNIQYFGAGTRLSVL.

This clone occurred a few times. V and J are TRBV30 and TRBJ2-5; 10 nucleotides match TRBD1. The DNA matches TRBJ2-7 better at its end, which makes the J call doubtful. Germline-derived CDR1 and CDR2 are GTSNPN and SVGIG (reference sequence). The CDR3 runs 16 residues. The CDR3, as DNA: TGTGCCTGGAGTCGGGACAGGGGCCGGAGCTCCTACGAGCAGTACTTC. Translated: CAWSRDRGRSSYEQYF.

This clone was seen a few times. The chain couples TRBV6-1 to TRBJ2-7, with 8 bases fitting TRBD2. There are 15 residues in the CDR3. Trimming at V came to 3 bases and at J to 4 bases, leaving 8 bases not matched to a gene. Looked up from germline, CDR1 is MNHNS and CDR2 is SASEGT. CDR3 bases: TGTGCCAGCAGTGACGAAGCGGGAGTTGTTTACGAGCAGTACTTC. Protein sequence: CASSDEAGVVYEQYF.

This clone turned up a few times. The chain links TRBV7-6 to TRBJ1-5, with TRBD1 identical over 7 bases. This CDR3 comprises 14 residues. Germline V gene sequence: CDR1 SGHVS, CDR2 FNYEAQ. J was trimmed by 7 bases and V by 5 bases; bases with no gene match: 8. CDR3 coding DNA: TGTGCCAGCAGCAAGGGACAGTCTTTCCAGCCCCAGCATTTT. It encodes CASSKGQSFQPQHF.

The chain is built from TRBV5-1 and TRBJ2-5; 11 positions match TRBD1. The CDR3 covers 14 residues. J was trimmed by 7 bases and V by 4 bases; bases with no gene match: 6. Per the germline V gene, CDR1 is SGHRS and CDR2 is YFSETQ. CDR3 in amino acids: CASSPDRGPVTQYF. The CDR3, as DNA: TGCGCCAGCAGCCCGGACAGGGGGCCGGTGACCCAGTACTTC.

This clone has at least ten counts. V gene TRBV5-4 combines with J gene TRBJ2-2, with 10 bases aligning to TRBD2. The germline V gene has CDR1 SGHNT and CDR2 YYREEE (reference sequence). The CDR3 runs to 16 residues. J was trimmed by 8 bases and V by 4 bases; bases with no gene match: 11. DNA of the CDR3: TGTGCCAGCAGCCTCGAGACTAGCGGGCTGCTAGGGGAGCTGTTTTTT. It translates to CASSLETSGLLGELFF. The whole variable domain, remainder taken from reference TRBV5-4 and TRBJ2-2, is ETGVTQSPTHLIKTRGQQVTLRCSSQSGHNTVSWYQQALGQGPQFIFQYYREEENGRGNFPPRFSGLQFPNYSSELNVNALELDDSALYLCASSLETSGLLGELFFGEGSRLTVL.

The chain is built from TRBV28 and TRBJ1-3, with D unclear. The length of the CDR3 is 14 residues. V lost 6 bases and J lost 0, with 9 bases in between. Germline CDR1 and CDR2: MDHEN and SYDVKM. DNA for the CDR3: TGTGCCAGCAGCTATTTAGACTCTGGAAACACCATATATTTT. Translating gives CASSYLDSGNTIYF. Full variable domain (outside the CDR3, taken from reference TRBV28 and TRBJ1-3): DVKVTQSSRYLVKRTGEKVFLECVQDMDHENMFWYRQDPGLGLRLIYFSYDVKMKEKGDIPEGYSVSREKKERFSLILESASTNQTSMYLCASSYLDSGNTIYFGEGSWLTVV.

J is TRBJ1-4 and V is TRBV16; D is perhaps TRBD1 (6 bases). Trimming stripped 2 bases from V and 8 bases from J, with 18 bases between. The CDR3 sequence is 16 residues long. Germline CDR1 and CDR2: KGHSY and FQNENV. The CDR3 here is CASSQTSTGIYEKLFF. The CDR3 DNA follows: TGTGCCAGCAGCCAAACGTCCACAGGGATTTACGAAAAACTGTTTTTT.

This clone was recorded a few times. The chain carries TRBV10-3 and TRBJ2-1, with 12 bases identical to TRBD2. J lost 7 bases, V lost 6 bases, and 7 bases had no gene match. The CDR3 runs 15 residues. The germline V gene encodes CDR1 ENHRY and CDR2 SYGVKD. The CDR3: CAIRGLAGSGNEQFF. CDR3 DNA sequence: TGTGCCATCAGGGGACTAGCGGGTTCCGGGAATGAGCAGTTCTTC.

This clone was seen ten or more times. The J gene is TRBJ2-7, the V gene TRBV2, with 9 bases lining up with TRBD1. Germline trimming cut 6 bases from V and 3 bases from J; bases unmatched to any gene: 3. The CDR3 totals 13 residues. Per the germline V gene, CDR1 is SNHLY and CDR2 is FYNNEI. The chain's CDR3 is CASSADRGYEQYF. CDR3 in DNA: TGTGCCAGCAGCGCGGACAGGGGCTACGAGCAGTACTTC.